The 13 T cell receptor beta chains given below trace back to one sample, sequenced in a study of PD-1 blockade in mismatch repair-deficient tumors. Libraries were prepared by immunoSEQ multiplex PCR; TCRdb keeps only in-frame clonotypes and omits some of them. The sample includes some 84,000 clones, roughly 80% of them seen just once. The sequencing used peripheral blood, collected 12 weeks after starting pembrolizumab. These receptors were taken from an adult with mismatch repair-deficient cancer.

CDR3 loop: CASSPLDRGTGANVLTF. The CDR3, as DNA: TGCGCCAGCAGCCCTCTTGACAGGGGGACTGGGGCCAACGTCCTGACTTTC. The chain couples TRBV4-1 to TRBJ2-6; 9 nucleotides align to TRBD1. Germline CDR1 is MGHRA and CDR2 is YSYEKL. Unmatched junction bases numbered 6, after V lost 4 bases and J lost 2 bases. The CDR3 is 17 amino acids.

This chain uses TRBV19 with TRBJ2-3; weak D call: TRBD1 (5 bases). Per germline, CDR1 LNHDA and CDR2 SQIVND (reference sequence). The V end lost 2 bases, the J end lost 3 bases, and 9 bases lay between the germline ends. The CDR3 has 14 residues. The CDR3: CASSITRETDTQYF. CDR3 coding DNA: TGTGCCAGTAGTATAACCAGGGAAACAGATACGCAGTATTTT. Complete variable domain (other parts from reference TRBV19 and TRBJ2-3): DGGITQSPKYLFRKEGQNVTLSCEQNLNHDAMYWYRQDPGQGLRLIYYSQIVNDFQKGDIAEGYSVSREKKESFPLTVTSAQKNPTAFYLCASSITRETDTQYFGPGTRLTVL.

V gene TRBV2 combines with J gene TRBJ2-1; possibly TRBD2 for D (5 bases). Between the trimmed V and J ends, which lost 7 bases and 1 base, there was a span of 14 bases. The germline gives CDR1 SNHLY, CDR2 FYNNEI. There are 15 residues in the CDR3. CDR3 region: CASTRGRGSYNEQFF. The CDR3 DNA sequence: TGTGCCAGCACCCGGGGTCGCGGGTCCTACAATGAGCAGTTCTTC.

This clone came up once. The chain has TRBV29-1 and TRBJ2-1; maybe TRBD2 (5 bases). CDR3 length: 16 residues. The germline V gene encodes CDR1 SQVTM and CDR2 ANQGSEA. V was pared by 1 base and J by 3 bases, with 16 bases between. CDR3 in amino acids: CSVEVPGSAIYNEQFF. The CDR3 nucleotides are TGCAGCGTTGAAGTTCCGGGGAGCGCCATCTACAATGAGCAGTTCTTC.

This clone was found once. V is TRBV30 and J is TRBJ1-2, with D possibly TRBD1 on 6 matching bases. V gave up 3 bases and J gave up 1 base, with 15 bases separating them. This CDR3 comprises 15 residues. Germline lookup yields CDR1 GTSNPN and CDR2 SVGIG (reference sequence). CDR3 coding DNA: TGTGCCTGGAGGGCCGGGGGGCTTATTAACTATGGCTACACCTTC. Amino acids: CAWRAGGLINYGYTF. The variable domain in full, with the rest retrieved from reference TRBV30 and TRBJ1-2, is SQTIHQWPATLVQPVGSPLSLECTVEGTSNPNLYWYRQAAGRGLQLLFYSVGIGQISSEVPQNLSASRPQDRQFILSSKKLLLSDSGFYLCAWRAGGLINYGYTFGSGTRLTVV.

The chain has TRBV29-1 and TRBJ1-1, with 8 bases aligning to TRBD1. J gave up 2 bases and V 5 bases, and 4 bases lay outside the gene matches. The CDR3 extends over 13 amino acids. Germline V gives CDR1 SQVTM, CDR2 ANQGSEA. DNA for the CDR3: TGCAGCGTTCGACAGGGGATAAACACTGAAGCTTTCTTT. Translating it yields CSVRQGINTEAFF.

J is TRBJ2-4 and V is TRBV15; D is unclear. This CDR3 is built from 16 residues. Germline CDR1 LNHNV, CDR2 YYDKDF (reference sequence). V was clipped by 0 bases and J by 4 bases, with 13 bases between them. CDR3 in amino acids: CATSRDFMGGKNIQYF. The DNA of the CDR3 is TGTGCCACCAGCAGAGATTTTATGGGCGGTAAAAACATTCAGTACTTC.

This clone was recorded a few times. This chain connects TRBV11-2 to TRBJ2-7, with 7 bases lining up with TRBD2. The junction had 4 bases not matched to a gene; V was cut back by 5 bases and J by 3 bases. The CDR3 contains 13 residues. Germline CDR1 reads SGHAT; CDR2 reads FQNNGV. The CDR3 is CASSLADVYEQYF. Here the CDR3 DNA reads TGTGCCAGCAGCCTAGCGGATGTCTACGAGCAGTACTTC.

The chain combines TRBV25-1 with TRBJ2-7, with TRBD1 matching 7 bases. Germline V CDR1 and CDR2: MGHDK, SYGVNS. The length of the CDR3 is 13 residues. With V trimmed by 7 bases and J by 5 bases, 8 bases remained unmatched. CDR3 DNA: TGTGCCAGCACCAGGACAGGAGGTAACGAGCAGTACTTC. It encodes CASTRTGGNEQYF.

This clone qualifies as medium-sized. V gene TRBV9 combines with J gene TRBJ2-2; D uncertain. The germline gives CDR1 SGDLS, CDR2 YYNGEE. The V gene lost 3 bases and the J gene lost 5 bases, with 5 bases spanning the gap. CDR3 length: 12 amino acids. The CDR3 DNA reads as TGTGCCAGCAGCGATCGGACCGGGGAGCTGTTTTTT. It codes for CASSDRTGELFF.

This rearrangement joins TRBV12-5 to TRBJ1-2; no definite D call. V was shortened by 5 bases and J by 8 bases, with 18 bases between the two germline ends. Germline-derived CDR1 and CDR2 are LGHNT and FRNRAP. This CDR3 region has 14 residues. CDR3 region: CASGVSSAVTGYTF. CDR3 DNA sequence: TGTGCTAGTGGTGTAAGCAGCGCTGTGACGGGCTACACCTTC.

CDR3 region: CASSPSPTNTEAFF. The DNA of the CDR3 is TGTGCCAGCTCACCTAGCCCTACGAACACTGAAGCTTTCTTT. The V gene is TRBV18, the J gene TRBJ1-1; D is unresolved. Trimming removed 3 bases from V and 1 base from J, with 9 bases in between. This CDR3 spans 14 amino acids. The germline gives CDR1 KGHSH, CDR2 LQKENI.

The chain is built from TRBV6-4 and TRBJ1-2; D remains ambiguous. V was trimmed by 3 bases and J by 4 bases, leaving 12 bases between them. The germline CDR1 and CDR2 sequences are MRHNA and SNTAGT. The CDR3 extends over 14 amino acids. The CDR3 loop reads CASSEGSAGYGYTF. In DNA form, the CDR3 reads TGTGCCAGCAGTGAGGGCAGTGCGGGCTATGGCTACACCTTC.